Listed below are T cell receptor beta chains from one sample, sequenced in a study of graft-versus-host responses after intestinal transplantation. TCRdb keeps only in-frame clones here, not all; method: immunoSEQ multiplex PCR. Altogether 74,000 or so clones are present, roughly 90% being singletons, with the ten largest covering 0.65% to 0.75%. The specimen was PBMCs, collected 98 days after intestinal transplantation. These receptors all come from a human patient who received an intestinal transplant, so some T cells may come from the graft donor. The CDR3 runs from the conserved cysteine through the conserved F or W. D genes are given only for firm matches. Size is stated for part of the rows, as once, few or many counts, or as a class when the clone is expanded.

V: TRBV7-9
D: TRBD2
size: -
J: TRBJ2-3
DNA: TGTGCCAGCAGCTTAGACGGGGGGGCCACAGATACGCAGTATTTT
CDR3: CASSLDGGATDTQYF

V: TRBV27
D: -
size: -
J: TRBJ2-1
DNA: TGTGCCAGCAGTTTACTTGATGGGGGAGCAGGGAATGAGCAGTTCTTC
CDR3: CASSLLDGGAGNEQFF

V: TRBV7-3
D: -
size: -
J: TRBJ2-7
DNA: TGTGCCAGCAGCTTAATCCCCGACTCGAACGAGCAGTACTTC
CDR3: CASSLIPDSNEQYF

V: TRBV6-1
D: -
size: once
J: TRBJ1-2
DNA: TGTGCCAGCAGTGATGAGGGCAGAAGGGCGTCTTATGGCTACACCTTC
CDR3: CASSDEGRRASYGYTF

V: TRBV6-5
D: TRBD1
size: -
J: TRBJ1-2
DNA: TGTGCCAGCAGTTACGGGACAGAAAACTATGGCTACACCTTC
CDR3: CASSYGTENYGYTF

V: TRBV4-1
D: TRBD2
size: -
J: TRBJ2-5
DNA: TGCGCCAGCAGCGAAGGACTAGCGGGAGTGCTAGAGACCCAGTACTTC
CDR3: CASSEGLAGVLETQYF

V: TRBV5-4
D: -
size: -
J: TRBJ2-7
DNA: TGTGCCAGCGGACACAGCGGGCCTTCCTACGAGCAGTACTTC
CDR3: CASGHSGPSYEQYF

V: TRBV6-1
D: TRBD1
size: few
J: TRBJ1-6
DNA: TGTGCCAGCAGTGAAGCGGGACAGGGTAATTCACCCCTCCACTTT
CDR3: CASSEAGQGNSPLHF

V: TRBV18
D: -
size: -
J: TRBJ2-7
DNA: TGTGCCAGCTCATCTCTGACAGGAGAAAACGAGCAGTACTTC
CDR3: CASSSLTGENEQYF

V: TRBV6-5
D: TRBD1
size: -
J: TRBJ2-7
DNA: TGTGCCAGCAGCTTACAGGGGGCGAAATCCGGCGAGCAGTACTTC
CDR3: CASSLQGAKSGEQYF

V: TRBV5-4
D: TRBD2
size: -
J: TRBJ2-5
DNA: TGTGCCAGCAGCTTGGTAGCGGGGGGGCAAGAGACCCAGTACTTC
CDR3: CASSLVAGGQETQYF

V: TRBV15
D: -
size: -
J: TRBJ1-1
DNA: TGTGCCACCAGCAGAGGCGACACGGGGGGCACTGAAGCTTTCTTT
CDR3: CATSRGDTGGTEAFF

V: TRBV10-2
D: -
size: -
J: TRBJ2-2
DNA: TGCGCCAGCAGTGCTCACAGGGACACCGGGGAGCTGTTTTTT
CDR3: CASSAHRDTGELFF

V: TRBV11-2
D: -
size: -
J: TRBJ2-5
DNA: TGTGCCAGCAGTTGGAGAGGAGAGCCTCAAGAGACCCAGTACTTC
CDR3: CASSWRGEPQETQYF

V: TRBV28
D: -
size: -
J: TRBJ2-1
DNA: TGTGCCAGCAGTTTCCCTGACGGTTCCTACAATGAGCAGTTCTTC
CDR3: CASSFPDGSYNEQFF

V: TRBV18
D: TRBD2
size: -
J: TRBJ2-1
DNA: TGTGCCAGCTCACCATTTACTAGCGGGGGGACGTTGAACAATGAGCAGTTCTTC
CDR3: CASSPFTSGGTLNNEQFF

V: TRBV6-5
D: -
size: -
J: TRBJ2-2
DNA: TGTGCCAGCAGTTACTCTACGGGGACCGGGGAGCTGTTTTTT
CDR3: CASSYSTGTGELFF

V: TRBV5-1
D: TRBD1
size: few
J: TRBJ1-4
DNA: TGCGCCAGCAGCTCCCGGACAGGGGAAAAACTGTTTTTT
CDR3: CASSSRTGEKLFF

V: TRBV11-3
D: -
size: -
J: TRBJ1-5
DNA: TGTGCCAGCAGCGCCAGTGGGGTTAATGTGGCAAAGCCCCAGCATTTT
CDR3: CASSASGVNVAKPQHF

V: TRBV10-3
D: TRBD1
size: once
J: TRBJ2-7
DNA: TGTGCCATCAGTGAGTCAGGGACAGGGACCCCTTCCTACGAGCAGTACTTC
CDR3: CAISESGTGTPSYEQYF

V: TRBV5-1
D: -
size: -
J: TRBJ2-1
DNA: TGCGCCAGCAGCTTTGTTAGAGAAGGTGAGCAGTTCTTC
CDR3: CASSFVREGEQFF

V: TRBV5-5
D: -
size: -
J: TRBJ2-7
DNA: TGTGCCAGCAGCTTGGAATGGATTTACGAGCAGTACTTC
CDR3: CASSLEWIYEQYF

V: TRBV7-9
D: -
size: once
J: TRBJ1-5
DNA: TGTGCCAGCAGCTTAGGACAGCCTCAGCCCCAGCATTTT
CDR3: CASSLGQPQPQHF

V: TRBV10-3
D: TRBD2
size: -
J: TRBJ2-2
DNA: TGTGCCATCAGTGTACTAGCGGGGTCGAACACCGGGGAGCTGTTTTTT
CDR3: CAISVLAGSNTGELFF

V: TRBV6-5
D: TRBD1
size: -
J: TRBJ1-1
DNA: TGTGCCAGCAGTTACGGGACAGGGGGCACTGAAGCTTTCTTT
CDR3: CASSYGTGGTEAFF

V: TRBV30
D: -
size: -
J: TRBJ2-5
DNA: TGTGCCTGGAGCGGGGTCCAAGAGACCCAGTACTTC
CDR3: CAWSGVQETQYF

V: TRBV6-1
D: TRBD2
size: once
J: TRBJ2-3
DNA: TGTGCCAGCAGGGAGGGACTAGCGGGCACAGATACGCAGTATTTT
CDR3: CASREGLAGTDTQYF

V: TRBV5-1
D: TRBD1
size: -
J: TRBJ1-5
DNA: TGCGCCAGCAGCTTGGGAGGGCACCGACAGGGATCCAATCAGCCCCAGCATTTT
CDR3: CASSLGGHRQGSNQPQHF

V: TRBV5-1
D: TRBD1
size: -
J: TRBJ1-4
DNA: TGCGCCAGCAGCTTGGGGACAGGGGGCGGCGAAAAACTGTTTTTT
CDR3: CASSLGTGGGEKLFF

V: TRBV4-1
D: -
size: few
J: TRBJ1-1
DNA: TGCGCCAGCAGCCAAGGGGGGAACACTGAAGCTTTCTTT
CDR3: CASSQGGNTEAFF

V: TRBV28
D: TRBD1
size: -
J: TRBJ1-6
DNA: TGTGCCAGCAGTCCCCGGACAGGCAATTCACCCCTCCACTTT
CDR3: CASSPRTGNSPLHF

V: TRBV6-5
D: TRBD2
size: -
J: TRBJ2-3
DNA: TGTGCCAGCAGTACCAGCGGGGGGGATACGCAGTATTTT
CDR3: CASSTSGGDTQYF

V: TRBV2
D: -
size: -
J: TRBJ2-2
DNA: TGTGCCAGCAGTGAAGAGGGGGTCGGGGAGCTGTTTTTT
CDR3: CASSEEGVGELFF

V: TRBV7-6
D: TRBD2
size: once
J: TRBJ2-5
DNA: TGTGCCAGCCGCGGAACTAGCGGGGGTCAAGAGACCCAGTACTTC
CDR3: CASRGTSGGQETQYF

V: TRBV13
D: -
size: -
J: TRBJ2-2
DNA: TGTGCCAGCAGCTTAACAGGAGCGCCAACCGGGGAGCTGTTTTTT
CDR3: CASSLTGAPTGELFF

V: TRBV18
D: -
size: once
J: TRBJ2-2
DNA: TGTGCCAGCTCAATTTTCCCGGGGCCGGACACCGGGGAGCTGTTTTTT
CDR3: CASSIFPGPDTGELFF

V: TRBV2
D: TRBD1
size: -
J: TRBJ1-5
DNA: TGTGCCAGCAGCGCGGGACAGGGGGGGGGTCAGCCCCAGCATTTT
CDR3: CASSAGQGGGQPQHF

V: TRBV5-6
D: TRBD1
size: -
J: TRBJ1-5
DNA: TGTGCCAGCAGCTCCCCGGGACAGGGGGACCAGCCCCAGCATTTT
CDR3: CASSSPGQGDQPQHF

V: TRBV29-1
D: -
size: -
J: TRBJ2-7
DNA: TGCAGCGCCACAGGGGAGGGGGCCACCTACGAGCAGTACTTC
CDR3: CSATGEGATYEQYF

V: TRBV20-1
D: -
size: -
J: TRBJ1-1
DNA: TGCAGTGCACCCCGACAGATCGAAGCTTTCTTT
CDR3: CSAPRQIEAFF

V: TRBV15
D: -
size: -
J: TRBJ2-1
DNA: TGTGCCACCAGCACTAGGCCCAGGGGTGAGCAGTTCTTC
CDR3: CATSTRPRGEQFF

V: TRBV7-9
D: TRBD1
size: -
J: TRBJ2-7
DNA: TGTGCCAGCAGTTCGACAGGGGAGCAGTACTTC
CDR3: CASSSTGEQYF

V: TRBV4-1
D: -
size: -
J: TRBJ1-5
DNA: TGCGCCAGCAGCCACATCCTACGCGGGAGTTATAGCAATCAGCCCCAGCATTTT
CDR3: CASSHILRGSYSNQPQHF

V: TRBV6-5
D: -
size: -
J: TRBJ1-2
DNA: TGTGCCCGCAGCGGGGGTGGGGGGAACTATGGCTACACCTTC
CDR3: CARSGGGGNYGYTF

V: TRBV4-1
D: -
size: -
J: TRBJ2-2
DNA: TGCGCCAGCAGCCGGTTCGGGACCGCCACCGGGGAGCTGTTTTTT
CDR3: CASSRFGTATGELFF

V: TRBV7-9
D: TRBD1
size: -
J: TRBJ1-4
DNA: TGTGCCAGCAGCTTAGCCGACAGGGGGGGAGAAAAACTGTTTTTT
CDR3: CASSLADRGGEKLFF

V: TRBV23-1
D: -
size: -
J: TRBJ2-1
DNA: TGCGCCAGCAGTCGAGGAGTTTGGGGCCAACACAATGAGCAGTTCTTC
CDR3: CASSRGVWGQHNEQFF

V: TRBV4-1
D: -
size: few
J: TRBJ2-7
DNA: TGCGCCAGCAGCCAAAACAGACTAACCTACGAGCAGTACTTC
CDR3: CASSQNRLTYEQYF

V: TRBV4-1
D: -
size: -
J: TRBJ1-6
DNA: TGCGCCAGCAGCCAAGTAGGAAGGCGGAATTCACCCCTCCACTTT
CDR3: CASSQVGRRNSPLHF

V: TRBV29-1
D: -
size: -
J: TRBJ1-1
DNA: TGCAGCGTGGGGGAGAACACTGAAGCTTTCTTT
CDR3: CSVGENTEAFF

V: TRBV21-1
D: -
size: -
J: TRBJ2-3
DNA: TGTGCCAGCAGCAAAAGGGGGGACAGACGATACACAGATACGCAGTATTTT
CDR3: CASSKRGDRRYTDTQYF

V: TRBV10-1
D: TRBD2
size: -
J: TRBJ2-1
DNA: TGCGCCAGCAGTGAGTCGACTAGCGGGGACAATGAGCAGTTCTTC
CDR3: CASSESTSGDNEQFF

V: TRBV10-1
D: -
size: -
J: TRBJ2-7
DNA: TGCGCCAGCATCGAGGGGATCACCAAAGTTAACTCCTACGAGCAGTACTTC
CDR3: CASIEGITKVNSYEQYF

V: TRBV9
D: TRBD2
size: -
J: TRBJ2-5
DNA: TGTGCCAGCAGCGTACGTCCTAGCGGGGGGCCTCAAGAGACCCAGTACTTC
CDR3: CASSVRPSGGPQETQYF

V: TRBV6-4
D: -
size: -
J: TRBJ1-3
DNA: TGTGCCAGCAGGCCCAAAGGCTCCGGAAACACCATATATTTT
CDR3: CASRPKGSGNTIYF

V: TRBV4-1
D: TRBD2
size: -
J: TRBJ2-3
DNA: TGCGCCAGCAGCCGAGGAGCAGCATTAGCGGGAGTAACAGATACGCAGTATTTT
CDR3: CASSRGAALAGVTDTQYF

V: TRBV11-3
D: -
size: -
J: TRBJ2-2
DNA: TGTGCCAGCAGCTTAGGACTAGCGAACACCGGGGAGCTGTTTTTT
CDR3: CASSLGLANTGELFF

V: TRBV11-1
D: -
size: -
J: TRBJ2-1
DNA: TGTGCCAGCAGCTTAGGACCGGGGGCGGGGTACAATGAGCAGTTCTTC
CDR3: CASSLGPGAGYNEQFF

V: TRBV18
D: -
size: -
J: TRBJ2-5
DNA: TGTGCCAGCTCCCTTAACTCCCAAGAGACCCAGTACTTC
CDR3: CASSLNSQETQYF